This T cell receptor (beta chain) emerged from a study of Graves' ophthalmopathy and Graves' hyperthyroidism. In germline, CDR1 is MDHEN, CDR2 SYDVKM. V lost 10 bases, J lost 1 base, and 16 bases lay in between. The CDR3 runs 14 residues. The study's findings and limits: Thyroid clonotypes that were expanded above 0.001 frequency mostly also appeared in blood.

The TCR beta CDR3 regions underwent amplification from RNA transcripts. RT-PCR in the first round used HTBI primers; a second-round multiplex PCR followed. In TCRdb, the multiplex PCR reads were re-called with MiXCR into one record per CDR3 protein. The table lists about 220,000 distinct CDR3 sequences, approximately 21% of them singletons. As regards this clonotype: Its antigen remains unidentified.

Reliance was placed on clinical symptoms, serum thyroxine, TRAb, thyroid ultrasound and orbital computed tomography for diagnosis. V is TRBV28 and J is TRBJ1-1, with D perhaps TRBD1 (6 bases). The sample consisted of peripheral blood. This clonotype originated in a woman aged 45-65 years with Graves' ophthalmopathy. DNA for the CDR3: TGTGCCACCCTATCAGGGGCTGCGAACACTGAAGCTTTCTTT. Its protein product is CATLSGAANTEAFF.